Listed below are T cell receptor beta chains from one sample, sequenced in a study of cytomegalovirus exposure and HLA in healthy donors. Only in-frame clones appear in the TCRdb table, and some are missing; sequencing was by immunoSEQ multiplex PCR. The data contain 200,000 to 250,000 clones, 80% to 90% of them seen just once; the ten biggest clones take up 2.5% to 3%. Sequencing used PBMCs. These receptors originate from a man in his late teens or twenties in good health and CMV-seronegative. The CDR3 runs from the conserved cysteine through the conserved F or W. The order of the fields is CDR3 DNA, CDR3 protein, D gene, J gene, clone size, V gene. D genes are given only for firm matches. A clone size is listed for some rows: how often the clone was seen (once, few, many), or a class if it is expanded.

cdr3_nt: TGCGCCAGCAGTCACCGGGGACAGGGCGCAAACTATGGCTACACCTTC
cdr3_aa: CASSHRGQGANYGYTF
d_call: TRBD1
j_call: TRBJ1-2
clone_size: .
v_call: TRBV23-1

cdr3_nt: TGTGCCAGCAGCTGGGCACTAGCGGGCTCCCCCCACGGGGAGCTGTTTTTT
cdr3_aa: CASSWALAGSPHGELFF
d_call: TRBD2
j_call: TRBJ2-2
clone_size: .
v_call: TRBV27

cdr3_nt: TGCGCCAGCAGCAGTCGACAGGGCTCAGCTTACGAGCAGTACTTC
cdr3_aa: CASSSRQGSAYEQYF
d_call: TRBD1
j_call: TRBJ2-7
clone_size: .
v_call: TRBV5-1

cdr3_nt: TGCGCCAGCAGCCAGGGTCCGGCGGTAGGCAATTATCAGCCCCAGCATTTT
cdr3_aa: CASSQGPAVGNYQPQHF
d_call: .
j_call: TRBJ1-5
clone_size: .
v_call: TRBV4-1

cdr3_nt: TGTGCCAGCAGCCAAGTAGCGGGGGGAAACATTCAGTACTTC
cdr3_aa: CASSQVAGGNIQYF
d_call: TRBD2
j_call: TRBJ2-4
clone_size: .
v_call: TRBV4-2

cdr3_nt: TGTGCCAGCAGTTTGACAAGTAATCAGCCCCAGCATTTT
cdr3_aa: CASSLTSNQPQHF
d_call: .
j_call: TRBJ1-5
clone_size: once
v_call: TRBV6-6

cdr3_nt: TGCGCCAGCAGCCGACAAGGACTGGACCAAGAGACCCAGTACTTC
cdr3_aa: CASSRQGLDQETQYF
d_call: .
j_call: TRBJ2-5
clone_size: .
v_call: TRBV4-1

cdr3_nt: TGCGCCAGCAGTACCGGACAGGGAGCTTTCTTT
cdr3_aa: CASSTGQGAFF
d_call: TRBD1
j_call: TRBJ1-1
clone_size: .
v_call: TRBV10-2

cdr3_nt: TGCGCCAGCAGCCACGAATTAGGGGGGGCCGTCTCCTACGAGCAGTACTTC
cdr3_aa: CASSHELGGAVSYEQYF
d_call: .
j_call: TRBJ2-7
clone_size: .
v_call: TRBV4-1

cdr3_nt: TGTGCCAGCAGCCTTTTAACTAGCGGCTACGAGCAGTACTTC
cdr3_aa: CASSLLTSGYEQYF
d_call: TRBD2
j_call: TRBJ2-7
clone_size: .
v_call: TRBV5-5

cdr3_nt: TGTGCCAGCAGCCAAGAAGGGCGGATAGCGCAGCACGAGCAGTACTTC
cdr3_aa: CASSQEGRIAQHEQYF
d_call: .
j_call: TRBJ2-7
clone_size: .
v_call: TRBV14

cdr3_nt: TGCGCCAGCAGCCAAGATAGACAGGGTGGGGGGTGGCCCCAGCATTTT
cdr3_aa: CASSQDRQGGGWPQHF
d_call: TRBD1
j_call: TRBJ1-5
clone_size: .
v_call: TRBV4-3

cdr3_nt: TGCGCCAGCAGCTTGGCCACGGGGAGGGGATACGAGCAGTACTTC
cdr3_aa: CASSLATGRGYEQYF
d_call: TRBD2
j_call: TRBJ2-7
clone_size: .
v_call: TRBV5-1

cdr3_nt: TGTGCCAGCAGCTTTGAGCTCGGTACGCAGTATTTT
cdr3_aa: CASSFELGTQYF
d_call: .
j_call: TRBJ2-3
clone_size: .
v_call: TRBV11-2

cdr3_nt: TGTGCCAGCAGTCCCCCTCAGACCAAAAACATTCAGTACTTC
cdr3_aa: CASSPPQTKNIQYF
d_call: .
j_call: TRBJ2-4
clone_size: .
v_call: TRBV28

cdr3_nt: TGTGCCAGCAGCTTGTGGGGGACGGGACAAGGAGGCTACACCTTC
cdr3_aa: CASSLWGTGQGGYTF
d_call: .
j_call: TRBJ1-2
clone_size: .
v_call: TRBV7-8

cdr3_nt: TGCAGCGGCCTCACTAGCGGACAAGAGACCCAGTACTTC
cdr3_aa: CSGLTSGQETQYF
d_call: TRBD2
j_call: TRBJ2-5
clone_size: .
v_call: TRBV29-1

cdr3_nt: TGTGCCAGCACAGTCCGGGACAGGGAGTCCGAGCAGTACTTC
cdr3_aa: CASTVRDRESEQYF
d_call: TRBD1
j_call: TRBJ2-7
clone_size: .
v_call: TRBV6-1

cdr3_nt: TGCAGCGTCCGACAGGGCGAGAATCAGCCCCAGCATTTT
cdr3_aa: CSVRQGENQPQHF
d_call: TRBD1
j_call: TRBJ1-5
clone_size: .
v_call: TRBV29-1

cdr3_nt: TGTGCCAGCAGACGACAGGGGGCTACTGAAGCTTTCTTT
cdr3_aa: CASRRQGATEAFF
d_call: TRBD1
j_call: TRBJ1-1
clone_size: .
v_call: TRBV6-6

cdr3_nt: TGTGCCAGCTCACCGACAGGGTTCGACACTGAAGCTTTCTTT
cdr3_aa: CASSPTGFDTEAFF
d_call: TRBD1
j_call: TRBJ1-1
clone_size: once
v_call: TRBV18

cdr3_nt: TGTGCCAGCAGTTTATCGAGGGGGAACGCCCTCCACTTT
cdr3_aa: CASSLSRGNALHF
d_call: .
j_call: TRBJ1-6
clone_size: .
v_call: TRBV27

cdr3_nt: TGCGCCAGCAGCCTCAGACTAGCGGGGGGTGACGTGGAGTTCTTC
cdr3_aa: CASSLRLAGGDVEFF
d_call: TRBD2
j_call: TRBJ2-1
clone_size: once
v_call: TRBV4-3

cdr3_nt: TGTGCCAGCAGCTCTCTACCAATGGGAGTCGGGGAGCTGTTTTTT
cdr3_aa: CASSSLPMGVGELFF
d_call: .
j_call: TRBJ2-2
clone_size: .
v_call: TRBV7-8

cdr3_nt: TGCGCCAGCAGCCAAGTCGGGACAGGGGTCTACAGCTCCTACGAGCAGTACTTC
cdr3_aa: CASSQVGTGVYSSYEQYF
d_call: TRBD1
j_call: TRBJ2-7
clone_size: .
v_call: TRBV4-1

cdr3_nt: TGTGCCTGGAGTGTACTTTCGGGTTACGAGCAGTACTTC
cdr3_aa: CAWSVLSGYEQYF
d_call: .
j_call: TRBJ2-7
clone_size: .
v_call: TRBV30

cdr3_nt: TGCGCCAGCCCACCCCTTGAGGTTCTTAGCCACGATCACTACGAGCAGTACTTC
cdr3_aa: CASPPLEVLSHDHYEQYF
d_call: .
j_call: TRBJ2-7
clone_size: .
v_call: TRBV10-1

cdr3_nt: TGTGCCAGCAGCCCCCTGGGGGGAGCGAACACCGGGGAGCTGTTTTTT
cdr3_aa: CASSPLGGANTGELFF
d_call: .
j_call: TRBJ2-2
clone_size: .
v_call: TRBV7-6

cdr3_nt: TGCGCCAGCAGCCAAGAAACGGGACAGGGACGGGAGCAGTACTTC
cdr3_aa: CASSQETGQGREQYF
d_call: TRBD1
j_call: TRBJ2-7
clone_size: .
v_call: TRBV4-1

cdr3_nt: TGTGCCAGCAGTGAAGGGACAGGGGGCTACGAGCAGTACTTC
cdr3_aa: CASSEGTGGYEQYF
d_call: TRBD1
j_call: TRBJ2-7
clone_size: few
v_call: TRBV28

cdr3_nt: TGTGCCAGCAGTCCCCGACAGGAGCCGGGCTATGGCTACACCTTC
cdr3_aa: CASSPRQEPGYGYTF
d_call: .
j_call: TRBJ1-2
clone_size: .
v_call: TRBV6-5

cdr3_nt: TGCAGCGTTGACAGGGGCGGGCACGAGCAGTACTTC
cdr3_aa: CSVDRGGHEQYF
d_call: .
j_call: TRBJ2-7
clone_size: .
v_call: TRBV29-1

cdr3_nt: TGTGCCAGCACCTACCAGTCAGACAGTGGCTACACCTTC
cdr3_aa: CASTYQSDSGYTF
d_call: .
j_call: TRBJ1-2
clone_size: .
v_call: TRBV7-2

cdr3_nt: TGTGCCAGCAGCTTGGGGGGGGACGGCGGAAACACCATATATTTT
cdr3_aa: CASSLGGDGGNTIYF
d_call: .
j_call: TRBJ1-3
clone_size: .
v_call: TRBV7-2

cdr3_nt: TGTGCCAGCAGTTTAATAGCGGGAGCCCCCGAGCAGTACTTC
cdr3_aa: CASSLIAGAPEQYF
d_call: TRBD2
j_call: TRBJ2-7
clone_size: .
v_call: TRBV27

cdr3_nt: TGTGCCAGCAGTTCCCTCTACGAGCAGTACTTC
cdr3_aa: CASSSLYEQYF
d_call: .
j_call: TRBJ2-7
clone_size: .
v_call: TRBV28

cdr3_nt: TGTGCCAGCAGCTTAAATATAGTTTCACAGCAGTACTTC
cdr3_aa: CASSLNIVSQQYF
d_call: .
j_call: TRBJ2-7
clone_size: .
v_call: TRBV7-3